This TCR beta chain was profiled in a study of post-analysis software for immune sequencing data. General study points: When patients were compared with controls, about five TRBV segments were more frequent, TRBV5-6, TRBV5-1 and TRBV20-1 among them.

The germline CDR1 and CDR2 sequences are MNHNS and SASEGT. With V trimmed by 4 bases and J by 7 bases, 7 bases remained unmatched. The CDR3 totals 15 residues. With respect to this clonotype: Its antigen is not identified.

Every TCR beta cDNA library bore unique molecular identifiers. TCRdb reprocessed the PCR reads via MiXCR and lists one record per CDR3 protein. The table records about 460,000 distinct CDR3 sequences, nearly 45% of them present only once. Sequencing used blood. The origin of this receptor is a girl under 18 with multiple sclerosis. The chain carries TRBV6-1 and TRBJ2-1, with 10 bases matching TRBD2. CDR3 nucleotides: TGTGCCAGCAGTGCCCCTAGCGGGAGTCCAAATGAGCAGTTCTTC. As protein: CASSAPSGSPNEQFF.